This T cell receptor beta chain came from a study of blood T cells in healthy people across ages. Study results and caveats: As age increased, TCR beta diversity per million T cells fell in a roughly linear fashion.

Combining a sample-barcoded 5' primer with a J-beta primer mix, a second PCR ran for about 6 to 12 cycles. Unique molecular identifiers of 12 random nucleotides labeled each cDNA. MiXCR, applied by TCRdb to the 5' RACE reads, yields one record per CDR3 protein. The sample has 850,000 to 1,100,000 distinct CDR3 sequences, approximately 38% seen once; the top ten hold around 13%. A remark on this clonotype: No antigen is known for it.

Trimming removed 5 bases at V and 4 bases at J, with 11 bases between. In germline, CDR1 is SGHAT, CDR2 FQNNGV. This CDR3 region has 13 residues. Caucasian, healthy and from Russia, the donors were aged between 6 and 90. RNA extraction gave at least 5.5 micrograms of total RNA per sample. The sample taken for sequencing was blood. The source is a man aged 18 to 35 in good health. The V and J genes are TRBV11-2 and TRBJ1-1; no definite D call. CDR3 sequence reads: CASSPDSSTEAFF. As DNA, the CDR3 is TGTGCCAGCAGCCCGGACTCCAGCACTGAAGCTTTCTTT.